Listed below are T cell receptor beta chains from one sample, sequenced in a study of radiotherapy plus CTLA-4 blockade in lung cancer. The protocol was immunoSEQ multiplex PCR, while the TCRdb copy is restricted to in-frame clones and leaves out a portion. The sample has tens of thousands of clones; around 80% are singletons. The source was peripheral blood, collected from a patient treated with radiotherapy plus ipilimumab. The receptors originated from a human donor with non-small cell lung cancer who had a partial response to radiotherapy plus ipilimumab. Each CDR3 is given with its conserved first and last residue. A D gene is named only where the DNA matches it firmly. Only some rows state a clone size, as once, few, many or a class for expanded clones.

TRBV5-1	NA	TRBD2	13	TRBJ2-1	CASGTSGDNEQFF	TGCGCCAGCGGGACTAGCGGGGACAATGAGCAGTTCTTC
TRBV27	NA	NA	13	TRBJ2-7	CASSSYSSYEQYF	TGTGCCAGCAGTTCATATAGCTCCTACGAGCAGTACTTC
TRBV9	once	TRBD1	14	TRBJ1-5	CASSVAGGEQPQHF	TGTGCCAGCAGCGTAGCAGGGGGCGAACAGCCCCAGCATTTT
TRBV6-1	few	TRBD1	15	TRBJ1-5	CASRATGGRGQPQHF	TGTGCCAGCAGGGCTACAGGGGGCAGGGGTCAGCCCCAGCATTTT
TRBV27	NA	NA	16	TRBJ2-7	CASSLIGQRYSYEQYF	TGTGCCAGCAGTCTTATAGGACAAAGGTACTCCTACGAGCAGTACTTC
TRBV20-1	NA	NA	11	TRBJ2-3	CSASPSDTQYF	TGCAGTGCTAGTCCCTCAGATACGCAGTATTTT
TRBV29-1	once	TRBD1	13	TRBJ2-7	CSVGTGTGYEQYF	TGCAGCGTTGGCACCGGGACAGGCTACGAGCAGTACTTC
TRBV5-5	NA	TRBD2	14	TRBJ2-1	CASSPGTSGNEQFF	TGTGCCAGCAGCCCCGGGACTAGCGGCAATGAGCAGTTCTTC
TRBV5-5	NA	NA	15	TRBJ1-1	CASSQGPGFNTEAFF	TGTGCCAGCAGCCAAGGACCGGGATTCAACACTGAAGCTTTCTTT
TRBV7-9	NA	TRBD2	17	TRBJ2-1	CASRSRLAGSSYNEQFF	TGTGCCAGCAGATCCCGACTAGCGGGGAGCTCCTACAATGAGCAGTTCTTC
TRBV5-4	NA	NA	15	TRBJ2-7	CASSLSTGSNYEQYF	TGTGCCAGCAGCCTATCGACAGGATCCAACTACGAGCAGTACTTC
TRBV5-1	NA	TRBD2	14	TRBJ2-5	CASSFRLAGETQYF	TGCGCCAGCAGCTTCCGGCTAGCGGGGGAGACCCAGTACTTC
TRBV10-2	NA	NA	15	TRBJ2-2	CASSVVGGVNGELFF	TGCGCCAGCAGTGTGGTAGGAGGGGTGAACGGGGAGCTGTTTTTT
TRBV5-6	NA	NA	15	TRBJ2-5	CASSLGGGGRETQYF	TGTGCCAGCAGCTTAGGAGGGGGGGGTCGAGAGACCCAGTACTTC
TRBV5-5	NA	NA	14	TRBJ1-1	CASSHQDLNTEAFF	TGTGCCAGCAGCCACCAGGATTTGAACACTGAAGCTTTCTTT
TRBV5-1	NA	NA	15	TRBJ2-5	CASSLDRPNQETQYF	TGCGCCAGCAGCCTTGACAGGCCCAACCAAGAGACCCAGTACTTC
TRBV9	few	NA	17	TRBJ2-2	CASRNRWATGLSGELFF	TGTGCCAGCAGAAACAGGTGGGCGACCGGGTTATCCGGGGAGCTGTTTTTT
TRBV5-1	once	NA	16	TRBJ1-3	CASSLAPGISGNTIYF	TGCGCCAGCAGCTTGGCGCCCGGGATCTCTGGAAACACCATATATTTT
TRBV20-1	NA	NA	11	TRBJ1-1	CSASFETEAFF	TGCAGTGCTAGTTTCGAGACTGAAGCTTTCTTT
TRBV10-3	NA	NA	14	TRBJ1-1	CAISKSTGNTEAFF	TGTGCCATCAGTAAATCGACGGGGAACACTGAAGCTTTCTTT
TRBV19	NA	NA	13	TRBJ1-1	CASTPPGPTEAFF	TGTGCCAGTACCCCCCCAGGGCCCACTGAAGCTTTCTTT
TRBV7-2	NA	TRBD2	18	TRBJ2-3	CASRAPGLAGALTDTQYF	TGTGCCAGCAGGGCCCCGGGACTAGCGGGGGCCCTCACAGATACGCAGTATTTT
TRBV2	few	TRBD1	18	TRBJ2-6	CASSGAGTGFSGANVLTF	TGTGCCAGCAGTGGCGCCGGGACAGGGTTCTCTGGGGCCAACGTCCTGACTTTC
TRBV28	few	NA	14	TRBJ2-1	CASHPSRGGLEQFF	TGTGCCAGCCACCCTTCGAGGGGGGGATTAGAGCAGTTCTTC
TRBV5-1	NA	NA	16	TRBJ1-3	CASSFDSPKGGNTIYF	TGCGCCAGCAGCTTCGACAGTCCTAAAGGGGGAAACACCATATATTTT
TRBV19	NA	NA	15	TRBJ1-5	CASSSNQGLIQPQHF	TGTGCCAGTAGTTCAAACCAGGGATTAATTCAGCCCCAGCATTTT
TRBV25-1	NA	NA	13	TRBJ1-1	CASSAQGYGEAFF	TGTGCCAGCAGTGCCCAGGGGTACGGTGAAGCTTTCTTT
TRBV5-4	once	NA	15	TRBJ1-4	CASSLQTGGNEKLFF	TGTGCCAGCAGCTTACAGACAGGAGGTAATGAAAAACTGTTTTTT
TRBV5-4	NA	NA	13	TRBJ1-1	CASSLSGESEAFF	TGTGCCAGCAGCTTGAGCGGGGAATCTGAAGCTTTCTTT
TRBV5-1	NA	TRBD2	15	TRBJ2-5	CASSWGLAGTETQYF	TGCGCCAGCAGCTGGGGTCTAGCGGGGACTGAGACCCAGTACTTC
TRBV19	few	TRBD1	13	TRBJ1-2	CASNPTGGYGYTF	TGTGCCAGTAATCCGACAGGGGGTTATGGCTACACCTTC
TRBV7-2	NA	NA	16	TRBJ2-6	CASSLKRGTGANVLTF	TGTGCCAGCAGCTTAAAGCGCGGAACTGGGGCCAACGTCCTGACTTTC
TRBV6-1	NA	NA	12	TRBJ2-2	CASHRVGGELFF	TGTGCCAGCCACAGGGTTGGCGGGGAGCTGTTTTTT
TRBV9	NA	NA	15	TRBJ2-3	CASSVYGQNSDTQYF	TGTGCCAGCAGCGTTTACGGACAGAACTCAGATACGCAGTATTTT
TRBV5-8	NA	NA	15	TRBJ1-6	CASSLSEADNSPLHF	TGTGCCAGCAGCTTGAGCGAAGCAGATAATTCACCCCTCCACTTT
TRBV5-1	NA	TRBD2	14	TRBJ2-3	CASSGLAATDTQYF	TGCGCCAGCAGCGGACTAGCGGCCACAGATACGCAGTATTTT
TRBV7-2	NA	TRBD1	14	TRBJ1-3	CASSFGTGGNTIYF	TGTGCCAGCAGCTTCGGGACAGGGGGAAACACCATATATTTT
TRBV9	NA	TRBD2	17	TRBJ2-1	CASSEGGAMVSYNEQFF	TGTGCCAGCAGCGAGGGAGGGGCAATGGTCTCCTACAATGAGCAGTTCTTC
TRBV4-1	NA	NA	15	TRBJ1-5	CASSQDSGPNQPQHF	TGCGCCAGCAGCCAAGATAGCGGCCCGAATCAGCCCCAGCATTTT
TRBV4-2	NA	TRBD1	17	TRBJ1-6	CASSQVSGTGVNSPLHF	TGTGCCAGCAGCCAAGTCAGCGGGACAGGGGTCAATTCACCCCTCCACTTT
TRBV29-1	once	TRBD1	13	TRBJ1-1	CSVWTGRVTEAFF	TGCAGCGTTTGGACAGGGAGAGTGACTGAAGCTTTCTTT
TRBV9	NA	TRBD1	15	TRBJ2-3	CASSARQGGTDTQYF	TGTGCCAGCAGCGCGAGACAGGGTGGCACAGATACGCAGTATTTT
TRBV29-1	NA	NA	12	TRBJ1-3	CSVMSSGNTIYF	TGCAGCGTTATGTCGTCTGGAAACACCATATATTTT
TRBV6-1	NA	NA	11	TRBJ2-3	CASSVLDTQYF	TGTGCCAGCAGTGTATTAGATACGCAGTATTTT
TRBV30	NA	NA	13	TRBJ2-5	CAWAPGYQETQYF	TGTGCCTGGGCCCCGGGGTACCAAGAGACCCAGTACTTC
TRBV12-5	NA	NA	13	TRBJ1-4	CASTGSKNEKLFF	TGTGCTAGTACAGGGAGTAAAAATGAAAAACTGTTTTTT
TRBV4-3	NA	NA	14	TRBJ2-5	CASSQLDSRETQYF	TGCGCCAGCAGCCAACTGGACAGCAGAGAGACCCAGTACTTC
TRBV5-1	NA	TRBD2	16	TRBJ2-5	CASSLGRGGAGETQYF	TGCGCCAGCAGCTTGGGCCGCGGGGGGGCCGGGGAGACCCAGTACTTC
TRBV5-6	NA	TRBD1	13	TRBJ2-5	CASSWPGGREQYF	TGTGCCAGCAGCTGGCCAGGGGGTCGAGAGCAGTACTTC
TRBV6-1	NA	TRBD2	14	TRBJ2-1	CASSGRGGGNEQFF	TGTGCCAGCAGTGGACGGGGGGGCGGAAATGAGCAGTTCTTC
TRBV7-2	NA	TRBD2	15	TRBJ2-5	CASSSQRGGRETQYF	TGTGCCAGCAGCTCCCAGCGGGGGGGCCGCGAGACCCAGTACTTC
TRBV5-1	NA	TRBD2	16	TRBJ2-1	CASSLEGLAGGTGQFF	TGCGCCAGCAGCTTGGAAGGGCTAGCGGGGGGAACGGGGCAGTTCTTC
TRBV19	NA	NA	14	TRBJ1-3	CASSIRGSGNTIYF	TGTGCCAGTAGTATCAGGGGCTCTGGAAACACCATATATTTT